The entry that follows covers one T cell receptor beta chain sequence. The CDR3 runs to 19 residues. The germline gives CDR1 MGHRA, CDR2 YSYEKL. This sample is part of a study of monozygotic twins with inflammatory bowel disease. After re-calling the 5' RACE reads, TCRdb lists one entry per CDR3 protein, DNA absent. The listing records 300,000 to 400,000 distinct CDR3 sequences. The sequence derives from a human donor with ulcerative colitis or Crohn's disease, or a healthy co-twin of an affected twin (not recorded which). The chain uses TRBV4-1 and TRBJ2-2; TCRdb selects TRBD2, and the lack of DNA leaves this call unchecked. The material sequenced was blood. The CDR3 sequence: CASSQDTGLAGRGTGELFF.